Below, 24 T cell receptor beta chains from the same sample are listed, as sequenced in a study of cytomegalovirus exposure and HLA in healthy donors (TCRdb year 2017). Libraries were prepared through the immunoSEQ multiplex PCR assay. For the multiplex PCR, a mixture combining 60 forward primers for TCR Vbeta segments and 13 reverse primers for TCR Jbeta segments was used. Sourced from immuneACCESS, this table was stored by TCRdb with only in-frame sequences that have V and J called. A share of the clones is absent; for the studies checked, an unresolved V gene accounts for under half, and the remainder has no known explanation. For this sample the table gives under 200,000 clones, of which approximately 77% were detected only once. 7% to 8.5% of the sample is held by the ten biggest clonotypes. Sequenced material: PBMCs. The receptors originated from a male donor in good health and CMV-seropositive.

The chain joins TRBV7-2 to TRBJ1-2; 8 bases align to TRBD1. The CDR3 runs 16 residues. After removal of 4 bases from V and 2 bases from J, the junction contained 9 bases not matched to a gene. Per the germline V gene, CDR1 is SGHTA and CDR2 is FQGNSA. Written as DNA, the CDR3 is TGTGCCAGCAGCTCGCTGGCAGGGGGCGCCAACTATGGCTACACCTTC. Translation gives CASSSLAGGANYGYTF.

V gene TRBV7-3 combines with J gene TRBJ2-3, with 15 nucleotides matching TRBD2. This CDR3 is built from 19 residues. The V and J ends lost 2 bases and 0 bases, in that order; junction bases with no gene match: 6. Germline loops: CDR1 SGHTA, CDR2 FQGTGA. The CDR3 DNA reads as TGTGCCAGCAGCTTACTAGGGACTAGCGGGGGGATTAGCACAGATACGCAGTATTTT. It translates to CASSLLGTSGGISTDTQYF.

This chain links TRBV7-2 with TRBJ2-5; D is perhaps TRBD1 (6 bases). The ends were cut back, 3 bases at V and 4 bases at J, with 9 bases in the middle. Germline CDR1 and CDR2: SGHTA and FQGNSA. The CDR3 contains 13 residues. The CDR3 sequence: CASSFTGIETQYF. In DNA form, the CDR3 reads TGTGCCAGCAGCTTCACAGGGATAGAGACCCAGTACTTC.

V and J are TRBV11-2 and TRBJ1-2; D is ambiguous. The CDR3 runs to 13 residues. The germline V gene encodes CDR1 SGHAT and CDR2 FQNNGV. The V and J ends lost 5 bases and 1 base respectively, with 8 bases between them. CDR3 sequence: CASSPTVNYGYTF. The CDR3 DNA reads as TGTGCCAGCAGCCCTACAGTTAACTATGGCTACACCTTC.

V usage is TRBV6-5 and J usage is TRBJ1-2, with D unresolved. The V gene's germline CDR1 is MNHEY and CDR2 SVGAGI. Trimming cost V 2 bases and J 7 bases, with 11 bases left between them. This CDR3 contains 13 residues. For the CDR3, the DNA is TGTGCCAGCAGTTACGGAGATGTGTCTGGCTACACCTTC. Translated, it gives CASSYGDVSGYTF.

This clone has a handful of counts. This sequence joins TRBV6-6 and TRBJ2-7; D may be TRBD1 (5 bases). Trimming left V 0 bases short and J 4 bases short, with 10 bases between. CDR3 length equals 14 residues. Looked up from germline, CDR1 is MNHNY and CDR2 is SVGAGI (reference sequence). CDR3 sequence (DNA): TGTGCCAGCAGTTACTCGGGGCAGCCGTACGAGCAGTACTTC. Translation: CASSYSGQPYEQYF.

The gene calls are TRBV13 and TRBJ2-1; TRBD2 matches at 7 bases. V lost 5 bases, J lost 7 bases, and 14 bases stayed unmatched. There are 16 residues in the CDR3. Germline-derived CDR1 and CDR2 are PRHDT and FYEKMQ (reference sequence). The CDR3 DNA reads as TGTGCCAGCAGCGGTTCAGCGGGGAGCTTTTTGAATGAGCAGTTCTTC. Encoded protein: CASSGSAGSFLNEQFF.

This chain joins TRBV13 and TRBJ1-4, with 8 bases aligning to TRBD1. After removal of 3 bases from V and 5 bases from J, the junction contained 5 bases not matched to a gene. CDR1 and CDR2 from the germline V gene are PRHDT and FYEKMQ (reference sequence). CDR3 size: 15 residues. CDR3 amino acids: CASSFSGGGNEKLFF. DNA of the CDR3: TGTGCCAGCAGCTTCTCAGGGGGCGGGAATGAAAAACTGTTTTTT.

The V call is TRBV7-2, the J call TRBJ1-2, with TRBD1 identical over 8 bases. The CDR3 is 14 amino acids. V lost 6 bases and J lost 1; bases outside the gene matches: 4. Germline CDR1 is SGHTA and CDR2 is FQGNSA. The CDR3 protein is CASSRTGRNYGYTF. CDR3 coding DNA: TGTGCCAGCAGTCGGACAGGGCGTAACTATGGCTACACCTTC.

The CDR3 here is CASMDRGPSYEQYF. In nucleotides, the CDR3 is TGTGCCAGCATGGACAGGGGGCCCTCCTACGAGCAGTACTTC. The chain links TRBV6-1 to TRBJ2-7; TRBD1 agrees at 11 bases. Germline CDR1 and CDR2: MNHNS and SASEGT. With V trimmed by 7 bases and J by 0 bases, 2 bases remained unmatched. The CDR3 loop spans 14 amino acids.

The rearrangement links TRBV4-2 to TRBJ2-1; the D gene is possibly TRBD2 (6 bases). V lost 0 bases, J lost 5 bases, and 20 bases lay in between. Germline V gene data show CDR1 as LGHNA and CDR2 as YNFKEQ. The CDR3 contains 18 residues. The chain's CDR3 is CASSQDEYGGARHNEQFF. For the CDR3, the DNA is TGTGCCAGCAGCCAAGATGAATATGGCGGGGCCAGACACAATGAGCAGTTCTTC.

V is TRBV9 and J is TRBJ1-2, with D perhaps TRBD1 (5 bases). V was cut by 6 bases and J by 4 bases, with 7 bases left in between. CDR3 length equals 11 residues. Germline lookup yields CDR1 SGDLS and CDR2 YYNGEE. CDR3 DNA sequence: TGTGCCAGCACCGGGGGCTATGGCTACACCTTC. The encoded protein is CASTGGYGYTF. Full variable domain (missing parts from reference TRBV9 and TRBJ1-2): DSGVTQTPKHLITATGQRVTLRCSPRSGDLSVYWYQQSLDQGLQFLIQYYNGEERAKGNILERFSAQQFPDLHSELNLSSLELGDSALYFCASTGGYGYTFGSGTRLTVV.

This clone occurred once. The rearrangement uses TRBV4-2 and TRBJ2-7, with a weak D call TRBD1 (6 bases). Trimming took off 1 base at V and 4 bases at J, with 17 bases between the two ends. Germline assignment: CDR1 LGHNA and CDR2 YNFKEQ. There are 16 residues in the CDR3. CDR3 DNA sequence: TGTGCCAGCAGCCAAGGCCGGGACATTAGTCGATACGAGCAGTACTTC. Translated: CASSQGRDISRYEQYF.

This chain joins TRBV2 and TRBJ2-7, with D perhaps TRBD2 (7 bases). Deletions cut 7 bases from V and 4 bases from J, with 17 bases between. The CDR3 is made up of 14 amino acids. Per the germline V gene, CDR1 is SNHLY and CDR2 is FYNNEI. CDR3 bases: TGTGCCAGCAAAGAAGGGGGGGGGACTTACGAGCAGTACTTC. It specifies CASKEGGGTYEQYF.

This chain uses TRBV5-4 with TRBJ1-5, with 7 bases matching TRBD1. Germline CDR1 reads SGHNT; CDR2 reads YYREEE (reference sequence). V lost 4 bases, J lost 5 bases, and 3 bases stayed unmatched. The CDR3 covers 13 residues. This CDR3 is CASSIQGYQPQHF. In nucleotides, the CDR3 is TGTGCCAGCAGCATACAGGGGTATCAGCCCCAGCATTTT.

The chain combines TRBV2 with TRBJ2-3, with D perhaps matching TRBD2 (5 bases). This CDR3 has 15 amino acids. V was clipped by 6 bases and J by 4 bases, with 17 bases between them. CDR1 and CDR2 from the germline V gene are SNHLY and FYNNEI. The chain's CDR3 is CASRGRAARADTQYF. Here the CDR3 DNA reads TGTGCCAGCAGAGGAAGGGCAGCGAGGGCAGATACGCAGTATTTT.

J is TRBJ2-7 and V is TRBV7-9, with TRBD1 identical over 7 bases. This CDR3 spans 16 amino acids. V lost 4 bases, J lost 3 bases, and 12 bases stayed unmatched. Germline CDR1 is SEHNR and CDR2 is FQNEAQ (reference sequence). CDR3: CASSWTSGQSFYEQYF. The CDR3 DNA reads as TGTGCCAGCAGCTGGACTTCGGGACAGAGTTTCTACGAGCAGTACTTC.

Here the CDR3 reads CASSITTGHSYEQYF. CDR3 DNA: TGCGCCAGCAGCATCACGACAGGTCATAGTTACGAGCAGTACTTC. This chain connects TRBV5-1 to TRBJ2-7, with TRBD1 as a possible D gene (6 bases). From germline, CDR1 is SGHRS and CDR2 YFSETQ. The CDR3 contains 15 residues. Trimming removed 4 bases from V and 4 bases from J, with 18 bases in between.

This sequence joins TRBV6-1 and TRBJ2-3; possible D gene TRBD2, 6 bases. This CDR3 is built from 18 residues. Germline values: CDR1 MNHNS, CDR2 SASEGT. V was clipped by 6 bases and J by 0 bases, with 22 bases between them. The CDR3 loop reads CASRENPGLPLSTDTQYF. CDR3 sequence (DNA): TGTGCCAGCAGAGAAAACCCGGGACTCCCATTGAGCACAGATACGCAGTATTTT.

In this sample, this clone turned up a few times. This CDR3 is also generated by other DNA sequences in the sample. The chain uses TRBV6-5 and TRBJ1-4; weak D call: TRBD1 (6 bases). The germline CDR1 and CDR2 sequences are MNHEY and SVGAGI. Trimming took 8 bases from V and 6 from J, leaving 16 bases between them. The CDR3 has 14 amino acids. In nucleotides, the CDR3 is TGTGCCAGCCGATCAGGGACATATGATGAAAAACTGTTTTTT. This codes for CASRSGTYDEKLFF.

The table lists this clone with a count of one. This sequence joins TRBV19 and TRBJ2-2; D unresolved. V was cut by 2 bases and J by 6 bases, with 7 bases left in between. The CDR3 is 13 amino acids. Germline CDR1 and CDR2: LNHDA and SQIVND (reference sequence). The CDR3, as DNA: TGTGCCAGTAGTATAAGCCAGGCCGGGGAGCTGTTTTTT. Amino acids: CASSISQAGELFF.

As to this clone: Germline is not matched at one junction end, which may reflect a read error. CDR3: CASSRKDSLHLTIF. CDR3 DNA: TGTGCCAGCAGCCGAAAGGACTCCCTTCATTTAACGATCTTC. V is TRBV13 and J is TRBJ2-1; the D gene is possibly TRBD2 (5 bases). Germline CDR1 and CDR2: PRHDT and FYEKMQ (reference sequence). The CDR3 has 14 amino acids.

This clone showed up just once. This rearrangement joins TRBV6-1 to TRBJ1-3; TRBD1 matches 9 bases. This CDR3 contains 15 residues. Per germline, CDR1 MNHNS and CDR2 SASEGT. The V and J ends lost 6 bases and 0 bases, in that order; junction bases with no gene match: 3. CDR3 nucleotide sequence: TGTGCCAGCAGCGGGACAGGGTACTCTGGAAACACCATATATTTT. It codes for CASSGTGYSGNTIYF.

This rearrangement joins TRBV6-5 to TRBJ1-2; a weak D match, TRBD1 (5 bases). The CDR3 contains 14 residues. Germline CDR1 is MNHEY and CDR2 is SVGAGI. Trimming left V 10 bases short and J 2 bases short, with 17 bases between. CDR3 coding DNA: TGTGCCATCACGCTACAGGTTGGGAACTATGGCTACACCTTC. This gives the protein CAITLQVGNYGYTF.